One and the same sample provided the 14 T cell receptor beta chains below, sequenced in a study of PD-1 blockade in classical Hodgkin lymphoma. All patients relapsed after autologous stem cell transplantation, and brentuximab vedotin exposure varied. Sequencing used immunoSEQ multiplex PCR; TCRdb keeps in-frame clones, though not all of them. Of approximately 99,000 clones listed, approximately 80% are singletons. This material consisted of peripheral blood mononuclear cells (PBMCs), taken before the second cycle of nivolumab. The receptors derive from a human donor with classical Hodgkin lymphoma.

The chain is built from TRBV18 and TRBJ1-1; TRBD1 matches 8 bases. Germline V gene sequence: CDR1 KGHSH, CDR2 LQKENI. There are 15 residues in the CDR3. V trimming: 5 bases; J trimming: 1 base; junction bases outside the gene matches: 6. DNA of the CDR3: TGTGCCAGCTCAGATTCGACAGGGGAGAACACTGAAGCTTTCTTT. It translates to CASSDSTGENTEAFF.

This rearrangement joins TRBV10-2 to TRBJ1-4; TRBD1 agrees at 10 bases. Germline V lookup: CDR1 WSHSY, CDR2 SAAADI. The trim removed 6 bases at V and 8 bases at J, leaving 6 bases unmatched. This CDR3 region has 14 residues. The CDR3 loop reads CASRTTGGKEKLFF. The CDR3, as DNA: TGCGCCAGCAGGACGACAGGGGGCAAGGAAAAACTGTTTTTT.

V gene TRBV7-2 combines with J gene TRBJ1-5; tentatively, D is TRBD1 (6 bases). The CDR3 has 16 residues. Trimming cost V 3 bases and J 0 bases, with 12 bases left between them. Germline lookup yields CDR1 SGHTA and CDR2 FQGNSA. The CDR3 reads CASSFLGGLSNQPQHF. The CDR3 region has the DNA TGTGCCAGCAGCTTCCTCGGGGGGCTTAGCAATCAGCCCCAGCATTTT.

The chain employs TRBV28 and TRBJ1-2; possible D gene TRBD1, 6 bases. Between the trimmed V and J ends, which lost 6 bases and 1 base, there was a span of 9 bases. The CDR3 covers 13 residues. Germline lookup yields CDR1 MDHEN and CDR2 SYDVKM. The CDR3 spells CASRAQGNYGYTF. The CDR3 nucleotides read TGTGCCAGCAGGGCACAGGGTAACTATGGCTACACCTTC.

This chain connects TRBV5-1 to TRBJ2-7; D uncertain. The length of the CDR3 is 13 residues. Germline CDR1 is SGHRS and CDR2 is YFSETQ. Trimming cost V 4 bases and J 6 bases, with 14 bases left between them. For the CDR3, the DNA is TGCGCCAGCAGCCATACTCCGAAGGCCGAGCAGTACTTC. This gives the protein CASSHTPKAEQYF. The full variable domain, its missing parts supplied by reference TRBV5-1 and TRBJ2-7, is KAGVTQTPRYLIKTRGQQVTLSCSPISGHRSVSWYQQTPGQGLQFLFEYFSETQRNKGNFPGRFSGRQFSNSRSEMNVSTLELGDSALYLCASSHTPKAEQYFGPGTRLTVT.

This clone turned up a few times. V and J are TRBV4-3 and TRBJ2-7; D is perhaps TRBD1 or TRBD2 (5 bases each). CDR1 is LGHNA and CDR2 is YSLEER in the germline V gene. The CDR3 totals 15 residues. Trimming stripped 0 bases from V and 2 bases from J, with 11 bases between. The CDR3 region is CASSQEGTQTYEQYF. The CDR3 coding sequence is TGCGCCAGCAGCCAAGAGGGGACCCAAACCTACGAGCAGTACTTC.

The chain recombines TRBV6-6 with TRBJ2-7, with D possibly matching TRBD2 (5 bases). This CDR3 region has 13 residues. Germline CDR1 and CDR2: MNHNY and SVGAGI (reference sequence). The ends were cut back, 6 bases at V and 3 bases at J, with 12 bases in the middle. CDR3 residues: CASSGVSGYEQYF. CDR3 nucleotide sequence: TGTGCCAGCAGCGGGGTTTCGGGCTACGAGCAGTACTTC.

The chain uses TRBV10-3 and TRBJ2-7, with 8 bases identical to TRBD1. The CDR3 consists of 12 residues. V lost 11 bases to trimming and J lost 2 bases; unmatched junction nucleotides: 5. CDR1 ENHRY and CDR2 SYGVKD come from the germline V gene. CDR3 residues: CAAGQAPYEQYF. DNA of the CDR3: TGTGCCGCGGGACAGGCCCCCTACGAGCAGTACTTC.

CDR3: CASFPGTSLGISKTKNIQYF. The CDR3 DNA is TGTGCCAGTTTCCCCGGGACTAGCTTGGGGATATCCAAAACCAAAAACATTCAGTACTTC. The gene calls are TRBV19 and TRBJ2-4; 9 bases map to TRBD2. The CDR3 covers 20 residues. CDR1 is LNHDA, CDR2 SQIVND, per germline (reference sequence). Trimming at V came to 8 bases and at J to 2 bases, leaving 22 bases not matched to a gene. The whole variable domain, remainder taken from reference TRBV19 and TRBJ2-4, is DGGITQSPKYLFRKEGQNVTLSCEQNLNHDAMYWYRQDPGQGLRLIYYSQIVNDFQKGDIAEGYSVSREKKESFPLTVTSAQKNPTAFYLCASFPGTSLGISKTKNIQYFGAGTRLSVL.

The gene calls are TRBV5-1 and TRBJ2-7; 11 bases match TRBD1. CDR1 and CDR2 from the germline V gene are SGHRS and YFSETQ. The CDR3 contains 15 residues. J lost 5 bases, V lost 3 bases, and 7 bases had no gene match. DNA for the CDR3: TGCGCCAGCAGCTCCACCGGGACAGGGGGTGACGAGCAGTACTTC. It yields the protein CASSSTGTGGDEQYF.

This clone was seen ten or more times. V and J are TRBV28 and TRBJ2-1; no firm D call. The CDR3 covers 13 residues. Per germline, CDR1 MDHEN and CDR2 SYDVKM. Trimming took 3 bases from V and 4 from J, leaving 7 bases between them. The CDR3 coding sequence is TGTGCCAGCAGTTTGGACCAATACAATGAGCAGTTCTTC. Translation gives CASSLDQYNEQFF.

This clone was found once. The CDR3 bases are TGTGCCAGCACCCTAACGGGGGGCACTGAAGCTTTCTTT. It codes for CASTLTGGTEAFF. The J gene is TRBJ1-1, the V gene TRBV28; D is possibly TRBD1 (5 bases). V lost 7 bases and J 4 bases, leaving 13 bases between the germline ends. CDR1 is MDHEN and CDR2 is SYDVKM in the germline V gene. CDR3 length equals 13 residues.

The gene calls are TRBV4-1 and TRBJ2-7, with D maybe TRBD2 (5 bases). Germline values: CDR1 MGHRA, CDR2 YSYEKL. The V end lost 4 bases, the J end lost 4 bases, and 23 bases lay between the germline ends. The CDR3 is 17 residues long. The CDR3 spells CASSLLPPGLPPYEQYF. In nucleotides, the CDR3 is TGCGCCAGCAGCCTCCTCCCACCTGGACTGCCACCTTACGAGCAGTACTTC.

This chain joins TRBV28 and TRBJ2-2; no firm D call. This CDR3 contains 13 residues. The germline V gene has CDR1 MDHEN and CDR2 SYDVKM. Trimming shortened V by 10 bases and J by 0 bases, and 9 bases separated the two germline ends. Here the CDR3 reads CATGRTNTGELFF. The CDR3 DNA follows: TGTGCCACCGGCCGAACGAACACCGGGGAGCTGTTTTTT.